One and the same sample provided the 9 T cell receptor beta chains below, sequenced in a study of blood T cell repertoires in COVID-19. TCRdb keeps only in-frame clones here, not all; method: immunoSEQ multiplex PCR. The sample holds 230,000 or so clones, roughly nine tenths seen once. Sample: peripheral blood. All receptors come from a woman in her thirties or forties who had recovered from COVID-19.

The V and J genes are TRBV7-2 and TRBJ1-6; no reliable D call. Looked up from germline, CDR1 is SGHTA and CDR2 is FQGNSA. The V gene lost 2 bases and the J gene lost 8 bases, with 10 bases spanning the gap. The CDR3 is made up of 14 amino acids. CDR3 region: CASSLPVGDSPLHF. The CDR3, as DNA: TGTGCCAGCAGCTTACCTGTCGGGGATTCACCCCTCCACTTT. Drawing the rest from reference TRBV7-2 and TRBJ1-6, the complete variable domain is GAGVSQSPSNKVTEKGKDVELRCDPISGHTALYWYRQSLGQGLEFLIYFQGNSAPDKSGLPSDRFSAERTGGSVSTLTIQRTQQEDSAVYLCASSLPVGDSPLHFGNGTRLTVT.

Here the CDR3 DNA reads TGTGCCAGCAGCCAAGACGGAGGGAAAGAGACCCAGTACTTC. This sequence encodes CASSQDGGKETQYF. The rearrangement uses TRBV3-1 (or the pseudogene TRBV3-2) and TRBJ2-5; D possibly corresponds to TRBD2 (6 bases). Germline V lookup: CDR1 LGHDT, CDR2 YNNKEL (reference sequence). V lost 0 bases and J lost 3, with 8 bases in between. CDR3 length: 14 residues.

The V and J genes are TRBV11-2 and TRBJ2-7; D remains unclear. The germline V gene has CDR1 SGHAT and CDR2 FQNNGV. The CDR3 contains 14 residues. The V and J ends lost 2 bases and 2 bases respectively, with 10 bases between them. The CDR3 DNA follows: TGTGCCAGCAGCTTACTGGGCCTTACCTACGAGCAGTACGTC. It is translated as CASSLLGLTYEQYV.

V is TRBV3-1 (or the pseudogene TRBV3-2) and J is TRBJ1-5, with TRBD1 identical over 12 bases. J was trimmed by 0 bases and V by 5 bases; bases with no gene match: 8. Germline CDR1 and CDR2: LGHDT and YNNKEL (reference sequence). The CDR3 has 18 residues. The DNA for the CDR3 is TGTGCCAGCAGCTCCGGGACAGGGGGCCCCTATAGCAATCAGCCCCAGCATTTT. This sequence encodes CASSSGTGGPYSNQPQHF.

The rearrangement joins TRBV12-5 to TRBJ1-6; 8 nucleotides agree with TRBD1. V was clipped by 6 bases and J by 10 bases; unmatched bases: 11. The length of the CDR3 is 15 residues. Germline CDR1 LGHNT, CDR2 FRNRAP. The CDR3 DNA follows: TGTGCTAGTGGCCTCCCGGACAGGGTTGTGTCACCCCTCCACTTT. As protein: CASGLPDRVVSPLHF. The entire variable domain, with the rest obtained from reference TRBV12-5 and TRBJ1-6, is as follows: DARVTQTPRHKVTEMGQEVTMRCQPILGHNTVFWYRQTMMQGLELLAYFRNRAPLDDSGMPKDRFSAEMPDATLATLKIQPSEPRDSAVYFCASGLPDRVVSPLHFGNGTRLTVT.

V gene TRBV3-1 (or the pseudogene TRBV3-2) combines with J gene TRBJ2-5, with 9 nucleotides matching TRBD2. Germline V gene data show CDR1 as LGHDT and CDR2 as YNNKEL (reference sequence). V trimming: 3 bases; J trimming: 3 bases; junction bases outside the gene matches: 20. The CDR3 covers 20 residues. The CDR3 spells CASSHPMVAGAIPWEETQYF. In nucleotides, the CDR3 is TGTGCCAGCAGCCACCCTATGGTAGCGGGGGCCATCCCTTGGGAAGAGACCCAGTACTTC.

CDR3: CASSPDPGGGYTF. The CDR3 region has the DNA TGTGCCAGCAGCCCAGACCCGGGAGGGGGCTACACCTTC. V gene TRBV3-1 (or the pseudogene TRBV3-2) combines with J gene TRBJ1-2; no firm D call. This CDR3 contains 13 residues. Trimming cost V 4 bases and J 8 bases, with 14 bases left between them. Germline CDR1 reads LGHDT; CDR2 reads YNNKEL (reference sequence).

The rearrangement links TRBV27 to TRBJ1-2; 9 positions agree with TRBD1. This CDR3 contains 15 residues. Germline assignment: CDR1 MNHEY and CDR2 SMNVEV (reference sequence). With V trimmed by 2 bases and J by 7 bases, 8 bases remained unmatched. CDR3 sequence: CASSLNGQGPLGYTF. Here the CDR3 DNA reads TGTGCCAGCAGTTTAAATGGACAGGGGCCTCTTGGCTACACCTTC.

The J gene is TRBJ2-7, the V gene TRBV12-5, with 7 bases matching TRBD2. The trim removed 5 bases at V and 5 bases at J, leaving 3 bases unmatched. CDR1 LGHNT and CDR2 FRNRAP come from the germline V gene. The CDR3 loop spans 12 amino acids. As DNA, the CDR3 is TGTGCTAGTGGTCTCCGGGGGGACGAGCAGTACTTC. Amino acid sequence: CASGLRGDEQYF. The variable domain in full, completed from reference TRBV12-5 and TRBJ2-7, reads DARVTQTPRHKVTEMGQEVTMRCQPILGHNTVFWYRQTMMQGLELLAYFRNRAPLDDSGMPKDRFSAEMPDATLATLKIQPSEPRDSAVYFCASGLRGDEQYFGPGTRLTVT.